This T cell receptor beta chain was obtained from a study of cytomegalovirus exposure and HLA in healthy donors. General observations from the study: In a later analysis, at a false discovery rate of 0.05, fewer than 20,000 TCR beta sequences were associated with HLA alleles. TCR beta sequences reportedly predicted the HLA-A and HLA-B alleles of most subjects accurately. Among CMV-associated TCR beta chains, most appeared HLA-restricted in a later analysis. Excluded were some V segments that proved indistinguishable, including TRBV6-2 and TRBV6-3.

Vbeta (60) and Jbeta (13) primers were used in the PCR. Libraries were prepared by immunoSEQ multiplex PCR; TCRdb keeps only in-frame clonotypes and omits some of them. The sample includes about 150,000 clones, about 85% seen only once; the top ten take 2% to 3%. The V end lost 2 bases, the J end lost 0 bases, and 5 bases lay between the germline ends. The V gene's germline CDR1 is SGHKS and CDR2 YYEKEE (reference sequence). The CDR3 spans 13 residues. In regard to this clone: Antigen: not known.

What was sequenced was PBMCs. The TCR was taken from a man aged 25-45 years in good health and CMV-seropositive. V usage is TRBV5-5 and J usage is TRBJ2-5; D remains unclear. The CDR3 coding sequence is TGTGCCAGCAGCTTATTCTACCAAGAGACCCAGTACTTC. Its translation: CASSLFYQETQYF.